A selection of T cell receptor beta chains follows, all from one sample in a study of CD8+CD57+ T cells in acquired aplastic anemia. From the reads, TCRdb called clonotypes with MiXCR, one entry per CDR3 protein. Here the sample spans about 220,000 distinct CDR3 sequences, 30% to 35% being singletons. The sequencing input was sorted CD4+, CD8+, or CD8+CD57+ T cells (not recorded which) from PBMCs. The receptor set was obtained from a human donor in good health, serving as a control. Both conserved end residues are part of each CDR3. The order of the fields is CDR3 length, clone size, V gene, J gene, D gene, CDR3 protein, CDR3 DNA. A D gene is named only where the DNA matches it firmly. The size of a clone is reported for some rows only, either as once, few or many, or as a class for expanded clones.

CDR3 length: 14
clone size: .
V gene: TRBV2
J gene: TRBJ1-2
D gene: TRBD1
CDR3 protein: CASSEGTGVGGYTF
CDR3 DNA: TGTGCCAGCAGTGAGGGGACAGGGGTGGGTGGCTACACCTTC

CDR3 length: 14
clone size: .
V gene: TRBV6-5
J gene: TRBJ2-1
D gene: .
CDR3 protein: CASSQTGTNNEQFF
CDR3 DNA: TGTGCCAGCAGTCAGACAGGAACGAACAATGAGCAGTTCTTC

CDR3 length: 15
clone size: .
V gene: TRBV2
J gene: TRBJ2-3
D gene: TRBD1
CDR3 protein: CASSSGTGGTDAQYF
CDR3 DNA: TGTGCCAGCAGTTCCGGGACAGGGGGCACAGATGCGCAGTATTTT

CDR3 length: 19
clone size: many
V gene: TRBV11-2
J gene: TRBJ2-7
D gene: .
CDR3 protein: CASSPQRGAITFLTYEQYF
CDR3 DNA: TGTGCCAGCAGCCCACAAAGAGGGGCTATTACCTTCCTAACCTACGAGCAGTACTTC

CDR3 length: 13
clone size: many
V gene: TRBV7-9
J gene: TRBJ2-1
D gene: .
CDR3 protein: CASSLRRNNEQFF
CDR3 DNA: TGTGCCAGCAGCTTAAGGAGAAACAATGAGCAGTTCTTC

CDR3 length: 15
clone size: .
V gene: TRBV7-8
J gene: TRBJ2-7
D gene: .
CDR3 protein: CASSLAPVVSYEQYF
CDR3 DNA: TGTGCCAGCAGCTTAGCACCCGTAGTTTCCTACGAGCAGTACTTC

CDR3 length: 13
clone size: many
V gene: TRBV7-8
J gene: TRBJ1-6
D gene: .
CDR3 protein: CASSSLSNSPLHF
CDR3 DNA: TGTGCCAGCAGCTCTCTTTCTAATTCACCCCTCCACTTT

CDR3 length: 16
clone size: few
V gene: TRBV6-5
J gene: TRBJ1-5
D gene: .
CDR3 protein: CASSYSLGFANQPQHF
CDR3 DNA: TGTGCCAGCAGTTACTCGTTAGGGTTTGCCAATCAGCCCCAGCATTTT

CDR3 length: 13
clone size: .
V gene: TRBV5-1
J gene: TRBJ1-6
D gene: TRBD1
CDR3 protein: CASSSTGVSPLHF
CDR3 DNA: TGCGCCAGCAGCTCTACAGGGGTTTCACCCCTCCACTTT

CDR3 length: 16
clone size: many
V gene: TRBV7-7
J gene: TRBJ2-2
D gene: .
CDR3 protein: CASSLGALANTGELFF
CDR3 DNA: TGTGCCAGCAGCTTAGGTGCACTCGCGAACACCGGGGAGCTGTTTTTT

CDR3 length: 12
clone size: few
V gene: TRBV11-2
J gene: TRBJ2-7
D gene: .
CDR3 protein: CASSLRFNEQYF
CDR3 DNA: TGTGCCAGCAGCTTGAGGTTCAACGAGCAGTACTTC

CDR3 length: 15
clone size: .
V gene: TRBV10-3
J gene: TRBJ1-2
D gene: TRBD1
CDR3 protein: CAISERGQGLYGYTF
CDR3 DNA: TGTGCAATCAGTGAGCGGGGACAGGGGCTCTATGGCTACACCTTC

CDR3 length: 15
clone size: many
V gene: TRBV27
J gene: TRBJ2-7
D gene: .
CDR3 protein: CASSATRGHSYEQYF
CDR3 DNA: TGTGCCAGCAGTGCTACGAGGGGTCACTCCTACGAGCAGTACTTC

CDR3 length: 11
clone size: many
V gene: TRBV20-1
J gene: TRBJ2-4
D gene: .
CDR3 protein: CSARVDSIQYF
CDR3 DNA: TGCAGTGCTAGAGTGGACAGTATTCAGTACTTC

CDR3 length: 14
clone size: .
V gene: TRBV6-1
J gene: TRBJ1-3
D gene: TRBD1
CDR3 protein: CASRRDRVGNTIYF
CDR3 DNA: TGTGCCAGCAGAAGGGACAGGGTTGGAAACACCATATATTTT

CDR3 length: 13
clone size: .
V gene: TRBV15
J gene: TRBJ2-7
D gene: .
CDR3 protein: CATSIPTKNEQYF
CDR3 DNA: TGTGCCACCAGCATACCCACGAAAAACGAGCAGTACTTC

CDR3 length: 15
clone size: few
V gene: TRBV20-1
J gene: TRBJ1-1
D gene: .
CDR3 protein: CSASPLGRVNIEAFF
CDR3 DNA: TGCAGTGCTAGCCCCTTGGGAAGGGTTAACATTGAAGCTTTCTTT

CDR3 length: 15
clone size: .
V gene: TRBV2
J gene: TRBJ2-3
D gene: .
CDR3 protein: CASSHLKWSTDTQYF
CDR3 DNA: TGTGCCAGCTCACACCTCAAATGGAGCACAGATACGCAGTATTTT

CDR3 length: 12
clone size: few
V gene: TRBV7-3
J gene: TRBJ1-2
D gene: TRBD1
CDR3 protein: CAWTRDSVGYTF
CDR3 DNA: TGTGCCTGGACCCGGGACAGCGTGGGCTACACCTTC

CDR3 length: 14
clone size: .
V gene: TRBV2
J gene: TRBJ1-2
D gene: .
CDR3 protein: CASGVAGANYGYTF
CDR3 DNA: TGTGCCAGCGGTGTTGCAGGGGCTAACTATGGCTACACCTTC

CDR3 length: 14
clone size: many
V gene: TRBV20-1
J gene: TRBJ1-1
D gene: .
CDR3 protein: CSARSAALDTEAFF
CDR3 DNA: TGCAGTGCTAGGAGTGCGGCACTGGACACTGAAGCTTTCTTT

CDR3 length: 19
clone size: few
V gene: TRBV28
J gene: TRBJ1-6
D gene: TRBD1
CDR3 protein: CASSFSGWAGGIENSPLHF
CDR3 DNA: TGTGCCAGCAGTTTCTCCGGGTGGGCAGGGGGAATAGAGAATTCACCCCTCCACTTT

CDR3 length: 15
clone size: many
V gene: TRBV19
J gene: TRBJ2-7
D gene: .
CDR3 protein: CASSIGSGPSYEQYF
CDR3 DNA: TGTGCCAGTAGTATAGGATCAGGACCCTCCTACGAGCAGTACTTC

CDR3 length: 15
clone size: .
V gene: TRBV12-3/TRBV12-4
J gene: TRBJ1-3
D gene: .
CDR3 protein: CASSEATSSGNTIYF
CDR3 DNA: TGTGCCAGCAGTGAAGCCACCAGCTCTGGAAACACCATATATTTT

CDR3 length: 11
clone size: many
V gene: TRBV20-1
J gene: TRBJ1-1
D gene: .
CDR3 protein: CSASFLSGAFF
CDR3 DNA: TGCAGTGCTAGTTTTCTTTCGGGAGCTTTCTTT

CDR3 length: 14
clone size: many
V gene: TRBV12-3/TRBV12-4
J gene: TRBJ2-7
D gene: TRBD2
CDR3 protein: CASTLTSGRGEQYF
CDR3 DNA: TGTGCCAGCACCCTGACTAGCGGGAGGGGAGAGCAGTACTTC

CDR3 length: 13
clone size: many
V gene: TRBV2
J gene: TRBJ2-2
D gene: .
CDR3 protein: CASYRDSPVKLFF
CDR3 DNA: TGTGCCAGCTACAGGGACTCCCCTGTTAAGCTGTTTTTT

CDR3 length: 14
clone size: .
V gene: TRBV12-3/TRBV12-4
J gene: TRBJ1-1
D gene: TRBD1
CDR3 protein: CASSLDRQGNEAFF
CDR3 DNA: TGTGCCAGCAGTTTAGACCGACAGGGGAATGAAGCTTTCTTT

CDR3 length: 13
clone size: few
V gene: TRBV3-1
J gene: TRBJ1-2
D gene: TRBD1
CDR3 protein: CASSHRGNYGYTF
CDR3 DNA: TGTGCCAGCAGCCACAGGGGGAACTATGGCTACACCTTC

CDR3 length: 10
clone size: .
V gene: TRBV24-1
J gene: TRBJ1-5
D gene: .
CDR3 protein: CATGNQPQHF
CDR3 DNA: TGTGCCACCGGTAATCAGCCCCAGCATTTT

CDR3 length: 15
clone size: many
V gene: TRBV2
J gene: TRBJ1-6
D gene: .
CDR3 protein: CASTSWGGKNSPLHF
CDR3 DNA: TGTGCCAGCACCTCCTGGGGGGGCAAGAATTCACCCCTCCACTTT

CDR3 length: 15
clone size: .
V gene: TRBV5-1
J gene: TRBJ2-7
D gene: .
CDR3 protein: CASSRNSQSFYEQYF
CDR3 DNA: TGCGCCAGCAGCCGTAACAGCCAAAGTTTCTACGAGCAGTACTTC

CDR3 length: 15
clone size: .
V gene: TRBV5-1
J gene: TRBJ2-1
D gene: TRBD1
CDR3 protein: CASSGGTGLYNEQFF
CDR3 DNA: TGCGCCAGCAGCGGCGGGACAGGGCTCTACAATGAGCAGTTCTTC

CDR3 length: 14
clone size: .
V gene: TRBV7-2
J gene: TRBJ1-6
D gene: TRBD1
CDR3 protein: CASSQDRERTPLHF
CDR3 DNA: TGTGCCAGCAGCCAAGACAGGGAACGGACACCCCTCCACTTT

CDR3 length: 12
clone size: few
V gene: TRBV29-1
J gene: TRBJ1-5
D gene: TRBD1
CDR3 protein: CSVGTGNQPQHF
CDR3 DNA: TGCAGCGTGGGGACAGGGAATCAGCCCCAGCATTTT

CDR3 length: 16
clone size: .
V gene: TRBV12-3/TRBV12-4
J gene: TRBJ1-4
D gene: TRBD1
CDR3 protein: CASSLFRGGEDEKLFF
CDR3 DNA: TGTGCCAGCAGTTTGTTCAGGGGGGGAGAAGATGAAAAACTGTTTTTT

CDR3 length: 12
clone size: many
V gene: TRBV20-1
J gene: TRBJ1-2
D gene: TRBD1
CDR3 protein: CSVGQGDYGYTF
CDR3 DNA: TGCAGTGTTGGACAGGGAGATTATGGCTACACCTTC

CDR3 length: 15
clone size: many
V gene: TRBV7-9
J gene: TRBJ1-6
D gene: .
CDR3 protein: CASSLASVTNSPLHF
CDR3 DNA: TGTGCCAGCAGCTTGGCGTCAGTAACTAATTCACCCCTCCACTTT

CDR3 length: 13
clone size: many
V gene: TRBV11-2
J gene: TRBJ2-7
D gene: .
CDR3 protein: CASSFGRTYEQYF
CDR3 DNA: TGTGCCAGCAGCTTTGGCAGAACCTACGAGCAGTACTTC

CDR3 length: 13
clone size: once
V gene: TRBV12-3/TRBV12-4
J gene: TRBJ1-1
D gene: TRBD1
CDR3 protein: CASRQDRGTEAFF
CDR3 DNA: TGTGCCAGCAGACAAGACAGGGGCACTGAAGCTTTCTTT

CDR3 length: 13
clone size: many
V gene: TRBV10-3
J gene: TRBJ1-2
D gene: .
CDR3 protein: CAISDYGSYGYTF
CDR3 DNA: TGTGCCATCAGTGATTACGGGAGCTATGGCTACACCTTC

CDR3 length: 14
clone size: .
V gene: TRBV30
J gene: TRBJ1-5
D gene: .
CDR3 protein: CAWSWKGQDQPQHF
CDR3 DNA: TGTGCCTGGAGCTGGAAGGGGCAAGATCAGCCCCAGCATTTT

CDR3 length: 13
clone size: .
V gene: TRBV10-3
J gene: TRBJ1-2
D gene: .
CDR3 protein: CAISESTGDGYTF
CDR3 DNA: TGTGCCATCAGTGAGTCGACGGGAGATGGCTACACCTTC

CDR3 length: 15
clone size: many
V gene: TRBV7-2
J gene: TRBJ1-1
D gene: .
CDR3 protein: CASSLVGGLNTEAFF
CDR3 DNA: TGTGCCAGCAGCTTAGTGGGCGGATTGAACACTGAAGCTTTCTTT

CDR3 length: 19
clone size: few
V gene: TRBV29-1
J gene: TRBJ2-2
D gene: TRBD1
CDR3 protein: CSVEDRSRGRQPGTGELFF
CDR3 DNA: TGCAGCGTTGAAGATCGGTCCAGGGGGCGCCAGCCGGGCACCGGGGAGCTGTTTTTT

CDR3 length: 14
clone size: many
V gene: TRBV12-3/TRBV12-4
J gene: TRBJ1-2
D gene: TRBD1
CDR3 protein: CASGPQGGNYGYTF
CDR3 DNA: TGTGCCAGCGGACCACAGGGGGGAAACTATGGCTACACCTTC

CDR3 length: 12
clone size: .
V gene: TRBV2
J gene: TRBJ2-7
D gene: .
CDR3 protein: CASSRGRDEQYF
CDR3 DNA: TGTGCCAGCAGCCGAGGCCGCGACGAGCAGTACTTC

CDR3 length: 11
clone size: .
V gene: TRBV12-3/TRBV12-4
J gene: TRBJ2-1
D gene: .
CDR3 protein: CASSLRDEQFF
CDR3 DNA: TGTGCCAGCAGTCTTCGCGATGAGCAGTTCTTC

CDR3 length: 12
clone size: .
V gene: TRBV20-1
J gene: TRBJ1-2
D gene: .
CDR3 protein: CSATNPAYGYTF
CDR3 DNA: TGCAGTGCAACCAATCCAGCCTATGGCTACACCTTC

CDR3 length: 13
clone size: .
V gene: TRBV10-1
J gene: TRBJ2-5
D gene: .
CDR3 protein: CAGSESEGNEQYF
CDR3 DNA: TGCGCCGGCAGTGAGTCTGAGGGGAATGAGCAGTACTTC

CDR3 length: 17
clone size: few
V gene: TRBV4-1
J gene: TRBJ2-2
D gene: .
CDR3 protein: CASSHGRATTNTGELFF
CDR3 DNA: TGCGCCAGCAGCCACGGCAGGGCCACAACGAACACCGGGGAGCTGTTTTTT

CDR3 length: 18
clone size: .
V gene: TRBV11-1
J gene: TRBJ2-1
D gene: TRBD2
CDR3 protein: CASSLAARPSGIYNEQFF
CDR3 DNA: TGTGCCAGCAGCTTAGCGGCGAGGCCTAGCGGGATATACAATGAGCAGTTCTTC

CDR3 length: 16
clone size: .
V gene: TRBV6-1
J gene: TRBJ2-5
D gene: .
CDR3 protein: CASKRSYLGVQETQYF
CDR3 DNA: TGTGCCAGCAAACGTTCGTACCTCGGGGTACAAGAGACCCAGTACTTC

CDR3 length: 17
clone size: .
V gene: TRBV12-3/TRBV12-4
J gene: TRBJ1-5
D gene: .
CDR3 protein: CASSSWGWGNSNQPQHF
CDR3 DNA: TGTGCCAGCAGTTCCTGGGGTTGGGGGAATAGCAATCAGCCCCAGCATTTT

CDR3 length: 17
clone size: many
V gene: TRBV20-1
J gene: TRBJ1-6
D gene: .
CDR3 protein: CSARDNRGGVNNSPLHF
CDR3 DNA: TGCAGTGCTAGAGATAATCGGGGAGGGGTCAATAATTCACCCCTCCACTTT